The rows below give T cell receptor beta chains drawn from one sample of a study of cytomegalovirus exposure and HLA in healthy donors. Assay: immunoSEQ multiplex PCR; the TCRdb copy retains only in-frame clones and omits some. Among 120,000 or so clones listed, 75% to 90% were seen once. Sequenced input: PBMCs. Source of these receptors: a female donor in good health and CMV-seropositive. Both conserved end residues are part of each CDR3. The order of the fields is D gene, J gene, clone size, V gene, CDR3 DNA, CDR3 protein. The D gene is left open where the match is weak. Clone sizes are given selectively: once, few, many, or a class where the clone is expanded.

TRBD2 TRBJ2-1 few TRBV6-6 TGTGCCAGCAGCCAAGGGACTAGCGGGGCTCTTGGGCGGATGTTCTTC CASSQGTSGALGRMFF
- TRBJ2-2 - TRBV7-2 TGTGCCAGCAGTTTAGCCCGCCGGGGGTCCGGGGAGCTGTTTTTT CASSLARRGSGELFF
- TRBJ1-3 once TRBV6-5 TGTGCCACCAGACTAGGCAAACACGCTGGAAACACCATATATTTT CATRLGKHAGNTIYF
TRBD1 TRBJ1-4 - TRBV30 TGTGCCTGGAGTGACCCGGACAGGGGGCATATACGTGAAAAACTGTTTTTT CAWSDPDRGHIREKLFF
TRBD1 TRBJ1-4 - TRBV6-5 TGTGCCAGCAGCCGGGACAGGGATTCGCTTAGGGAACTGTTTTTT CASSRDRDSLRELFF
TRBD2 TRBJ2-5 - TRBV5-1 TGCGCCAGCAGCCTCGGGAGGGAAGAGACCCAGTACTTC CASSLGREETQYF
- TRBJ2-7 few TRBV18 TGTGCCAGCTCACCTGGTACAGGTGAATCCTACGAGCAGTACTTC CASSPGTGESYEQYF
- TRBJ2-5 - TRBV7-9 TGTGCCAGCACCCCCCCTACAGGGCGACAAGAGACCCAGTACTTC CASTPPTGRQETQYF
- TRBJ2-1 once TRBV28 TGTGCCAGCACCCCCACGGGGAATGAGCAGTTCTTC CASTPTGNEQFF
TRBD1 TRBJ2-7 - TRBV27 TGTGCCAGCAGTCCACAGGGGATTATATCCTACGAGCAGTACTTC CASSPQGIISYEQYF
- TRBJ2-3 - TRBV6-1 TGTGCCAGCAGAGCAACAGATGCGCAGTATTTT CASRATDAQYF
- TRBJ1-5 - TRBV4-1 TGCGCCAGCAGCCAAGAGGCAGGGGAAGGGCGCAATCAGCCCCAGCATTTT CASSQEAGEGRNQPQHF